A single T cell receptor beta chain is shown here with its context. The data were taken from a study of blood T cell repertoires in COVID-19. Turning to the study itself: The study drew acute and convalescent COVID-19 samples from the United States, Italy and Spain. T cells, B-cell-depleted T cells, or PBMCs supplied cDNA or gDNA.

In germline, CDR1 is MNHEY, CDR2 SMNVEV (reference sequence). There are 20 residues in the CDR3. Trimming removed 6 bases from V and 1 base from J, with 27 bases in between. Per the study methods: Amplification with reference gene primers provided the estimates of nucleated cell counts. The table came from immunoSEQ multiplex PCR; TCRdb's copy has only in-frame clones and leaves some out. V and J calls plus clone size are reproduced from that table; the DNA served to infer D and trimming. The sample carries around 260,000 clones, around four fifths recorded once. Source material: peripheral blood. The sequence was obtained from a woman aged 45-65 years who had recovered from COVID-19. The V and J genes are TRBV27 and TRBJ2-2, with a weak D call TRBD2 (6 bases). Here the CDR3 DNA reads TGTGCCAGCAGCCACCGGGTGGGACGGGGACTGAAGGTGAACACCGGGGAGCTGTTTTTT. It encodes CASSHRVGRGLKVNTGELFF.